This T cell receptor beta chain is from a study of blood T cell repertoires in COVID-19. Sequencing was performed with immunoSEQ multiplex PCR; in TCRdb, only in-frame clones are kept and a portion is missing. The sample lists about 160,000 clones; around 90% were seen once. Germline V gene data show CDR1 as SGDLS and CDR2 as YYNGEE. The CDR3 is 12 amino acids. Trimming stripped 2 bases from V and 5 bases from J, with 4 bases between. Notes on this clone: The sample has other DNA sequences that encode this CDR3 too.

This chain joins TRBV9 and TRBJ2-2; D remains unclear. The sequenced material came from peripheral blood. This receptor was taken from a woman aged 55-70 years who had recovered from COVID-19. In DNA form, the CDR3 reads TGTGCCAGCAGCGTCGTAACCGGGGAGCTGTTTTTT. It is translated as CASSVVTGELFF.